The T cell receptor (beta chain) under discussion was sequenced for a study of monozygotic twins with inflammatory bowel disease (dated by TCRdb to about 2019). Looking at the study overall: The complete study included roughly 30 monozygotic twin pairs: 19 IBD-discordant Danish pairs and nine German pairs, of which four were IBD-concordant and five were IBD-discordant. The search for disease-associated traits relied mainly on comparing IBD patients with their genetically identical healthy co-twins within discordant pairs. Each individual had, on average, about 151 000 unique TCRalpha sequences and 181 000 unique TCRbeta sequences available for analysis. General study outcomes and caveats: Differing immunosuppressive treatments among patients may have added background noise and inter-individual variability to the repertoires. A decrease in TCRbeta repertoire diversity, as measured by inverse Simpson index, was observed in IBD patients compared with their healthy co-twins. IBD patients shared fewer clonotypes with other individuals than healthy twins did, most markedly in patients showing signs of disease activity. The results gave no support for a single strong signal or clonotype linked to IBD. Repertoire similarity did not differ between concordant and discordant twins, possibly due to limited statistical power. Different T cell subtypes could not be distinguished in the analysis.

From each donor, a roughly 2.6 ml peripheral blood sample was collected into PAXgene tubes and stored at -80 degrees C. Total RNA was isolated from whole blood with the PAXgene blood miRNA kit on an automated QIAcube, without T cell sorting. Deep TCRalpha and TCRbeta repertoire profiling with unique molecular barcoding was performed on peripheral blood of monozygotic twin pairs concordant or discordant for inflammatory bowel disease. Smoking habits were recorded for all twin pairs, and each individual was classified as a current, former or never smoker. About this clonotype: The target of this receptor is not known.

Library preparation was by 5' RACE. Each TCR library was prepared from about 3,400 ng of total RNA. For each sample, cDNA was synthesized in eight separate reactions using SMARTScribe reverse transcriptase. During cDNA synthesis, unique molecular identifiers containing a 6-nucleotide sample barcode were introduced by template switching. Two nested PCRs of approximately 16 and 10 cycles amplified the TCRalpha and TCRbeta cDNA, and bead purification followed each PCR. Before amplification, the cDNA was treated with uracil DNA-glycosylase and purified using the QIAquick PCR purification kit. The second PCR was the step at which Illumina TruSeq-compatible adapters and sample-specific barcodes were added. Library quality and concentration were checked on TapeStation and Qubit, and libraries were pooled at about 4.9 ng each. Sequencing of the pooled libraries was done on an Illumina HiSeq2500 single-index Rapid Run using custom sequencing primers and 2 x 100 bp reads. Per the original workflow: PCR and sequencing errors were corrected by UMI-based consensus assembly using MiGEC version 1.2.6. MiXCR version 2.1.1 was used for V(D)J alignment, clonotype assembly and CDR3 extraction. Normalisation of gene usage, clonotype sharing and MAIT/NKT TCR abundance was achieved by analysing the top 1000, 10 000 and 20 000 clonotypes per sample. After downsampling to 27 000 UMIs, diversity was calculated as the inverse Simpson index using the vegan R package. Paired Mann-Whitney U tests were applied to discordant twin pairs, with Benjamini-Hochberg correction for multiple testing. TCRdb reprocessed the reads, reporting each CDR3 protein sequence once and no DNA. Here the V and J calls rest on TCRdb's processing, not on the authors' analysis. The table held for this sample gives about 380,000 distinct CDR3 sequences. 2% to 3% of the sample rests with the top ten.

The CDR3 spans 16 residues, from the cysteine through the phenylalanine. The DNA is unrecorded. The germline V gene (reference sequence) sets CDR1 to SGHNT and CDR2 to YYREEE. This TCR was recovered from a human donor with ulcerative colitis or Crohn's disease, or a healthy co-twin of an affected twin (not recorded which). The chain was built from TRBV5-4 and TRBJ1-4; lacking DNA, the TRBD1 call made by TCRdb goes unchecked. The sequencing sample was made of blood. The CDR3 in this case is CASSPDRGPTNEKLFF.